This TCR beta chain was retrieved from a study of PD-L1 blockade in urothelial cancer. Study-wide background: In the mid-2010s, patients got going on atezolizumab, taking 1,200 mg intravenously every 3 weeks. Samples came from 3 weeks, at the second dose, and 6 weeks into treatment.

The table came from immunoSEQ multiplex PCR; TCRdb's copy has only in-frame clones and leaves some out. The sample shows about 25,000 clones, roughly 84% of them seen only once. This clone appeared once. Time point given: peripheral blood 6 weeks after treatment start. The study enrolled patients with locally advanced or metastatic urothelial carcinoma. Per germline, CDR1 SGHKS and CDR2 YYEKEE (reference sequence). V lost 0 bases and J lost 4; bases outside the gene matches: 3. The CDR3 is 14 residues long. The origin of this receptor is a man between 65 and 85 years old with urothelial cancer. The sequences come from PBMCs, collected around atezolizumab (anti-PD-L1) treatment. The chain combines TRBV5-5 with TRBJ2-5; 7 bases line up with TRBD1. This chain's CDR3 is CASSLEGGRETQYF. The DNA of the CDR3 is TGTGCCAGCAGCTTGGAAGGGGGCAGAGAGACCCAGTACTTC.